These T cell receptor beta chains were read from a single sample in a study of T-cell reconstitution after alpha-beta-depleted transplantation in children. TCRdb redid the calling of the PCR reads with MiXCR, one entry per CDR3 protein. The sample holds hundreds of thousands of distinct CDR3 sequences, approximately 15% seen once. The material sequenced was PBMCs from the stem cell graft donor, taken from the stem cell graft. The receptors shown here come from a human donor who donated a stem cell graft to a child with acute myeloid leukemia. Both conserved end residues are part of each CDR3. D genes are given only for firm matches. Only part of the rows carry a size: once, few, many, or a class if the clone is expanded.

v_call	clone_size	j_call	d_call	cdr3_nt	cdr3_aa
TRBV4-2	many	TRBJ1-1	.	TGTGCCAGCAGCCAAGTAATGAAGAACACTGAAGCTTTCTTT	CASSQVMKNTEAFF
TRBV7-9	many	TRBJ2-3	TRBD1	TGTGCCAGCGGACAGGGGGCGGCAGATACGCAGTATTTT	CASGQGAADTQYF
TRBV24-1	few	TRBJ2-1	TRBD1	TGTGCCACCAGCGGGACAGGGCTTCGGAATGAGCAGTTCTTC	CATSGTGLRNEQFF
TRBV11-2	.	TRBJ1-2	TRBD1	TGTGCCAGCAGCTTAGTTGCTGCATCCGGGACAGCCTCTAAGGGCTACACCTTC	CASSLVAASGTASKGYTF
TRBV6-1	few	TRBJ2-7	.	TGTGCCAGCAGTGAAGGGGTGGGATCCTACGAGCAGTACTTC	CASSEGVGSYEQYF
TRBV29-1	many	TRBJ2-2	.	TGCAGCGTTGGCCCCCGGGGACTGGACAACACCGGGGAGCTGTTTTTT	CSVGPRGLDNTGELFF
TRBV6-1	many	TRBJ1-2	.	TGTGCCAGCGCAGCCGGGACAACCTATGGCTACACCTTC	CASAAGTTYGYTF
TRBV27	.	TRBJ1-2	.	TGTGCCAGCAGTTTGACCCTGGGAGGGAGTGGCCACACCTTC	CASSLTLGGSGHTF
TRBV7-9	.	TRBJ2-7	TRBD2	TGTGCCAGCAGCTCTGCCGGGGAGCGGGAATCCTACGAGCAGTACTTC	CASSSAGERESYEQYF
TRBV11-2	.	TRBJ2-6	TRBD1	TGTGCCAGCAGCACAGGGACAGGGATTGGGTCTGGGGCCAACGTCCTGACTTTC	CASSTGTGIGSGANVLTF
TRBV20-1	many	TRBJ2-3	.	TGCAGTGCTGAAGGGTTCGCGGGGTCGTTCGCAGATACGCAGTATTTT	CSAEGFAGSFADTQYF
TRBV24-1	.	TRBJ2-6	TRBD2	TGTGCCACCAGTGACCCCGAGCGGGGGCGCCCCTCTGGGGCCAACGTCCTGACTTTC	CATSDPERGRPSGANVLTF
TRBV20-1	few	TRBJ1-2	.	TGCAGTGCTAGAGATCCGAAGACAGAACCCGGACAACGCTATGGCTACACCTTC	CSARDPKTEPGQRYGYTF